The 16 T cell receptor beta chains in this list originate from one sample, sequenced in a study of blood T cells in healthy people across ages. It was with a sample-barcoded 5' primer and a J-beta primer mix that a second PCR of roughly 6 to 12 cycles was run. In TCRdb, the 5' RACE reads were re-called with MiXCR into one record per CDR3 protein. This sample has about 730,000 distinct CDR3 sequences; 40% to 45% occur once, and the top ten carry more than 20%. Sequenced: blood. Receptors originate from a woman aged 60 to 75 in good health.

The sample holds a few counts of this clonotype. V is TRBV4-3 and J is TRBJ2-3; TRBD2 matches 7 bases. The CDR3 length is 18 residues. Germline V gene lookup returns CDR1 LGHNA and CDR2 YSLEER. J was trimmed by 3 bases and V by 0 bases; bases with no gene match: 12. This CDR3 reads CASSQEEGGSGYTDTQYF. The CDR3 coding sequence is TGCGCCAGCAGCCAAGAGGAGGGAGGTAGCGGGTATACAGATACGCAGTATTTT.

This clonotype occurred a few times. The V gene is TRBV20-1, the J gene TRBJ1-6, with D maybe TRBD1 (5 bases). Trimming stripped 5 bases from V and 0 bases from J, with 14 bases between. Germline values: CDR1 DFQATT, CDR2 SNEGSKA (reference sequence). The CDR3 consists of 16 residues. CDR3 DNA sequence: TGCAGTGCTGGGGCGGGGGGGGGCTCCTATAATTCACCCCTCCACTTT. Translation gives CSAGAGGGSYNSPLHF.

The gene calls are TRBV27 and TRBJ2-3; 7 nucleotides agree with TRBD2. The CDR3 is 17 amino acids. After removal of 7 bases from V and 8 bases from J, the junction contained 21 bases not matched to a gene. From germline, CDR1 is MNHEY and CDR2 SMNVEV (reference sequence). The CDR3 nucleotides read TGTGCCAGCACCCCCTTGACGAGCGGGAAGGGGTTCGGTACGCAGTATTTT. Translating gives CASTPLTSGKGFGTQYF.

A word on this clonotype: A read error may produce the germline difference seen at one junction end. This CDR3 is CVSSEALDLAPPYNEQFF. CDR3 nucleotides: TGTGTCAGCAGCGAGGCCCTCGATCTAGCGCCGCCTTACAATGAGCAGTTCTTC. J is TRBJ2-1 and V is TRBV9; TRBD2 might be the D (6 bases). CDR1 is SGDLS, CDR2 YYNGEE, per germline. This CDR3 is built from 18 residues.

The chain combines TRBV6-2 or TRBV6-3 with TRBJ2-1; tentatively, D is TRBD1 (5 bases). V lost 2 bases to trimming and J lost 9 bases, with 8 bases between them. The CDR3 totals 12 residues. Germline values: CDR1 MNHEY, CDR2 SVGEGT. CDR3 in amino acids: CASSYPGIEQFF. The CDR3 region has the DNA TGTGCCAGCAGTTACCCAGGGATTGAGCAGTTCTTC.

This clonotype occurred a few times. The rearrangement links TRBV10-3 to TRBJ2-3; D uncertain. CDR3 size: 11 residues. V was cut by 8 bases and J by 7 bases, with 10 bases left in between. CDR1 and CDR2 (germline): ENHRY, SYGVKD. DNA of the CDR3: TGTGCCATCGGTAAGGGAAATACGCAGTATTTT. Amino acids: CAIGKGNTQYF.

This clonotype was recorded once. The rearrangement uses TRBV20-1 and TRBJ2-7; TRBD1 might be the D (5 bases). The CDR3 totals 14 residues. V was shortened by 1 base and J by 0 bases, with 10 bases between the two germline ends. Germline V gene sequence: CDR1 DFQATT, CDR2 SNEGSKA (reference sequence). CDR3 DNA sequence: TGCAGTGCTAGAGCAGGGTTGGGCTCCTACGAGCAGTACTTC. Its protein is CSARAGLGSYEQYF.

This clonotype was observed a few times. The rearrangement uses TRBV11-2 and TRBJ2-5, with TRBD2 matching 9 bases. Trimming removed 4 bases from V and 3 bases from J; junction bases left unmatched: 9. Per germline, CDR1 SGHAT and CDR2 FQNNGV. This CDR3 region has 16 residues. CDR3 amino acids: CASSSEVASGKETQYF. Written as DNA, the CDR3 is TGTGCCAGCAGCTCCGAAGTCGCTAGCGGGAAAGAGACCCAGTACTTC.

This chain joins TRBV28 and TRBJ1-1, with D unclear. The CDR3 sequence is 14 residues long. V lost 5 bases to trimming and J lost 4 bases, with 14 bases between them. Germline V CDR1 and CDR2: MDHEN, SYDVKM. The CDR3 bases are TGTGCCAGCAGTCCGTCGGGGAGGACCACTGAAGCTTTCTTT. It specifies CASSPSGRTTEAFF.

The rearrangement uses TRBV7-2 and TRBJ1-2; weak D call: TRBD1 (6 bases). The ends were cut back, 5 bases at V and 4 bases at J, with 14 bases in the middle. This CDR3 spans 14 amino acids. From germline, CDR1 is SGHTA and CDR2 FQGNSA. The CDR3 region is CASSPRWTVYGYTF. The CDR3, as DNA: TGTGCCAGCAGCCCAAGATGGACAGTCTATGGCTACACCTTC.

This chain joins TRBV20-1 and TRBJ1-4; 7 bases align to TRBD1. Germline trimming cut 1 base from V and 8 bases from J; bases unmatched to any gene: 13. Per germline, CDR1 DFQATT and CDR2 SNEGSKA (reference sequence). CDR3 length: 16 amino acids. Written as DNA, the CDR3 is TGCAGTGCTAGAGTTTTCGTGGGGGCAGGGGGGGAAAAACTGTTTTTT. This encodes CSARVFVGAGGEKLFF.

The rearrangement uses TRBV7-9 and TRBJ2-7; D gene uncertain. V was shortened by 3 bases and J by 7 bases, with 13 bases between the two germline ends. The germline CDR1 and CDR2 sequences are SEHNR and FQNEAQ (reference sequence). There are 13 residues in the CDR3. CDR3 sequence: CASSLGNLGEQYF. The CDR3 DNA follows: TGTGCCAGCAGCTTGGGGAACCTGGGGGAGCAGTACTTC.

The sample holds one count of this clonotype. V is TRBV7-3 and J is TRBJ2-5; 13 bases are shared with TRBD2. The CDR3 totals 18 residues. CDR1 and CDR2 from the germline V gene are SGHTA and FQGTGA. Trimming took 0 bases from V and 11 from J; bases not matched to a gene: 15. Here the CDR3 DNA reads TGTGCCAGCAGCTTAACGGCCCCGGGACTAGCGGGATATAATGAGCAGTACTTC. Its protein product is CASSLTAPGLAGYNEQYF. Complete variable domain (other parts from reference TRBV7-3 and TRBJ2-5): GAGVSQTPSNKVTEKGKYVELRCDPISGHTALYWYRQSLGQGPEFLIYFQGTGAADDSGLPNDRFFAVRPEGSVSTLKIQRTERGDSAVYLCASSLTAPGLAGYNEQYFGPGTRLLVL.

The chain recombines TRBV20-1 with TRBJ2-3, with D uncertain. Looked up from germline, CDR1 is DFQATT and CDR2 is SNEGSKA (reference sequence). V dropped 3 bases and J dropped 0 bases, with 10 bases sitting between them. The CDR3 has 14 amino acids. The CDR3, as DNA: TGCAGTGCTAGCGATCCAACTAGCACAGATACGCAGTATTTT. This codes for CSASDPTSTDTQYF.

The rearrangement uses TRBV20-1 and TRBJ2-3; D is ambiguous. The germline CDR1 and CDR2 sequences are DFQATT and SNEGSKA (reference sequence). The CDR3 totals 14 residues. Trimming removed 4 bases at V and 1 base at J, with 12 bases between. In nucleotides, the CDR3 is TGCAGTGCTACCGGACGGTGGGGCACAGATACGCAGTATTTT. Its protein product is CSATGRWGTDTQYF.

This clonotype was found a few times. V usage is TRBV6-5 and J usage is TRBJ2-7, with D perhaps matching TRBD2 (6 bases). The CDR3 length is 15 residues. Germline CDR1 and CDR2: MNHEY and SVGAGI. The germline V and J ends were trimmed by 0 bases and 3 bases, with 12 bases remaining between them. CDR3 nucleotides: TGTGCCAGCAGTTACTCAGGAGGGGAGGACTACGAGCAGTACTTC. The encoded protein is CASSYSGGEDYEQYF.